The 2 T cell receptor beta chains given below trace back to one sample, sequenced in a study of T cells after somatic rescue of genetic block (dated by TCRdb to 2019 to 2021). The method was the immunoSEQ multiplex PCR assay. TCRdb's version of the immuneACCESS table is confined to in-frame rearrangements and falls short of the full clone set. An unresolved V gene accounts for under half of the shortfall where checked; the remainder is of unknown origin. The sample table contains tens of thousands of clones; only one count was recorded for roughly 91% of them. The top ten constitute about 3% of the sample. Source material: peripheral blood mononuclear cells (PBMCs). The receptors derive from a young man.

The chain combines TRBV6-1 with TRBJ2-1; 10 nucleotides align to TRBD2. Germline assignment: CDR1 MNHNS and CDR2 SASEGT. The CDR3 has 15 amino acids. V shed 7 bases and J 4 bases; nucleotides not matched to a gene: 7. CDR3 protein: CASTESGGGYNEQFF. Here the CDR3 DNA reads TGTGCCAGCACCGAAAGCGGGGGGGGTTACAATGAGCAGTTCTTC.

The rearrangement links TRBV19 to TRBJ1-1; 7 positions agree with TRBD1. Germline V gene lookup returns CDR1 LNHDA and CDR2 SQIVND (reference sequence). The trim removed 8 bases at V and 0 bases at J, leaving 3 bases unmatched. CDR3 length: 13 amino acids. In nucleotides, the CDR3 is TGTGCCAGTGGGGACAGACTGAACACTGAAGCTTTCTTT. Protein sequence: CASGDRLNTEAFF.